This T cell receptor (beta chain) was identified during a study of cytomegalovirus exposure and HLA in healthy donors. Primers included in the PCR were 60 Vbeta and 13 Jbeta primers. Measured with immunoSEQ multiplex PCR; TCRdb has only the in-frame clones, and not every one. In total, the table holds about 52,000 clones. The V gene's germline CDR1 is MNHEY and CDR2 SVGAGI. The CDR3 is 15 amino acids. The V and J ends lost 2 bases and 5 bases, in that order; junction bases with no gene match: 7. This receptor was taken from a woman aged 50 to 65 in good health and CMV-seropositive. What was sequenced was PBMCs. The chain employs TRBV6-5 and TRBJ1-1; 8 bases are a match to TRBD1. The CDR3 DNA reads TGTGCCAGCAGTTACAGCACAGGGGGTCTGACTGAAGCTTTCTTT. This codes for CASSYSTGGLTEAFF.